This T cell receptor (beta chain) appears in the sequencing data of a study of T cells in Graves' hyperthyroidism and ophthalmopathy. Authors of the study amplified TCR beta CDR3 regions from RNA transcripts. HTBI primers were the set used in a first-round RT-PCR of the TCR CDR3. Via MiXCR, TCRdb re-called the multiplex PCR reads, giving one row per CDR3 protein. The repertoire holds hundreds of thousands of distinct CDR3 sequences, about 17% seen once, with around 4% in the top ten. Fresh peripheral blood, roughly 9.6 ml, was the source of the PBMCs. Trimming took off 5 bases at V and 5 bases at J, with 19 bases between the two ends. The CDR3 has 15 residues. From germline, CDR1 is DFQATT and CDR2 SNEGSKA (reference sequence). There are a few counts of this clonotype.

The chain recombines TRBV20-1 with TRBJ1-5, with D possibly matching TRBD1 (5 bases). What was sequenced was blood. The TCR sequence derives from a woman aged 30 to 39 with Graves' hyperthyroidism. The CDR3 is CSAEYTGAGYQPQHF. The DNA for the CDR3 is TGCAGTGCTGAATATACCGGGGCGGGATATCAGCCCCAGCATTTT.